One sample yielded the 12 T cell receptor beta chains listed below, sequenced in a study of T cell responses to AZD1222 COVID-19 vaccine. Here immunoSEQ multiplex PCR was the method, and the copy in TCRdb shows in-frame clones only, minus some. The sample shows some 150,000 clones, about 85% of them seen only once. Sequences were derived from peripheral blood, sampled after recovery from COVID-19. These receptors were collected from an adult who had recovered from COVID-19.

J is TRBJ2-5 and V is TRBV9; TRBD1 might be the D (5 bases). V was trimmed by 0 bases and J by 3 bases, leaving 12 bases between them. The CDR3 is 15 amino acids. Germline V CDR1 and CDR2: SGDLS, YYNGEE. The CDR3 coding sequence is TGTGCCAGCAGCGTAGAAAGGGGCGCCAAAGAGACCCAGTACTTC. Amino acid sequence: CASSVERGAKETQYF.

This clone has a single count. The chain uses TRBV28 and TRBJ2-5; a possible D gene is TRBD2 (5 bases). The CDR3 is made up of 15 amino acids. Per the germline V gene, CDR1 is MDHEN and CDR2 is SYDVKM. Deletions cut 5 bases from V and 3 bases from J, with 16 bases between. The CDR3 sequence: CASSPAELVKETQYF. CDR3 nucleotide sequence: TGTGCCAGCAGTCCCGCCGAACTAGTGAAAGAGACCCAGTACTTC.

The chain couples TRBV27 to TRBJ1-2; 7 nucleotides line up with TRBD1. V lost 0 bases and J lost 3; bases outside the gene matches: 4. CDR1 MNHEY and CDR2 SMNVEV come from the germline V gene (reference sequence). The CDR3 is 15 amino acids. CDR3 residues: CASSLSGRGDYGYTF. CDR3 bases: TGTGCCAGCAGTTTATCGGGCAGGGGGGACTATGGCTACACCTTC.

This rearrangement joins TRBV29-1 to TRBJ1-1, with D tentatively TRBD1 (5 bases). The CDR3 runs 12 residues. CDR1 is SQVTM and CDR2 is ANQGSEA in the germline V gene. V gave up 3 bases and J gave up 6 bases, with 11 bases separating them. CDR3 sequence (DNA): TGCAGCGTTGACGGGGGGAAGGCTGAAGCTTTCTTT. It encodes CSVDGGKAEAFF.

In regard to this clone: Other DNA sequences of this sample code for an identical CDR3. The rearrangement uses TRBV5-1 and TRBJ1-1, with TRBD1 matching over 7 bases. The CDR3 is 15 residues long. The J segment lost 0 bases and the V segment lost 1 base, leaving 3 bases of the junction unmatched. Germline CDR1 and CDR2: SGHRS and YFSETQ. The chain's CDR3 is CASSLLGTVNTEAFF. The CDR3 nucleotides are TGCGCCAGCAGCTTGCTTGGGACAGTGAACACTGAAGCTTTCTTT.

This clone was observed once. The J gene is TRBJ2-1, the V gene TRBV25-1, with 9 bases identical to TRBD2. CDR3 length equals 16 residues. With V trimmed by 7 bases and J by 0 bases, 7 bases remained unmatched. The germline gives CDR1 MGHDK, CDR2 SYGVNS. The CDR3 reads CASTSSGGLSYNEQFF. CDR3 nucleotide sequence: TGTGCCAGCACTAGTAGCGGGGGTCTCTCCTACAATGAGCAGTTCTTC.

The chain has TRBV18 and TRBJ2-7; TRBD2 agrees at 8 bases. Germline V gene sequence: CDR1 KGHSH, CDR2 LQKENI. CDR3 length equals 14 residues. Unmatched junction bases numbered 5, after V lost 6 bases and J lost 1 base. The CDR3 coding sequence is TGTGCCAGCTCCGGGGGGGGCCAATCCTACGAGCAGTACTTC. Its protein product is CASSGGGQSYEQYF.

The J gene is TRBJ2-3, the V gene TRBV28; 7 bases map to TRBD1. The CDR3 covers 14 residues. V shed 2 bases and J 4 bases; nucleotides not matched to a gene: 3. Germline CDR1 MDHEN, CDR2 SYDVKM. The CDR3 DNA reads TGTGCCAGCAGTTTAGGGACAGCAGCAGATACGCAGTATTTT. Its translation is CASSLGTAADTQYF. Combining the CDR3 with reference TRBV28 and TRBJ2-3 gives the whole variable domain DVKVTQSSRYLVKRTGEKVFLECVQDMDHENMFWYRQDPGLGLRLIYFSYDVKMKEKGDIPEGYSVSREKKERFSLILESASTNQTSMYLCASSLGTAADTQYFGPGTRLTVL.

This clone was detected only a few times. CDR3 in DNA: TGTGCCAGCAGTTCCCGGAGGGGGTACAATGAGCAGTTCTTC. Translated: CASSSRRGYNEQFF. The rearrangement uses TRBV28 and TRBJ2-1; D is possibly TRBD1 or TRBD2 (6 bases each). In germline, CDR1 is MDHEN, CDR2 SYDVKM. The CDR3 sequence is 14 residues long. Trimming took 4 bases from V and 4 from J, leaving 11 bases between them.

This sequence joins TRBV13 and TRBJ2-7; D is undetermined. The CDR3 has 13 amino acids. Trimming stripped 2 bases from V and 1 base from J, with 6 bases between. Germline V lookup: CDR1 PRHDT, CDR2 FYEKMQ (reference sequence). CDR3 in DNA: TGTGCCAGCAGCTTATTAGTTTCCTACGAGCAGTACTTC. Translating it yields CASSLLVSYEQYF. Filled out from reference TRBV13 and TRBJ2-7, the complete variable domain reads AAGVIQSPRHLIKEKRETATLKCYPIPRHDTVYWYQQGPGQDPQFLISFYEKMQSDKGSIPDRFSAQQFSDYHSELNMSSLELGDSALYFCASSLLVSYEQYFGPGTRLTVT.

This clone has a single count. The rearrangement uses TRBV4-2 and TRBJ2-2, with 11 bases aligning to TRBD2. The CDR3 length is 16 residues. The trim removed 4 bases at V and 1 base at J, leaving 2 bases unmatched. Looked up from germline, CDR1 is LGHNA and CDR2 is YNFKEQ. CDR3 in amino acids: CASSPGLAGNTGELFF. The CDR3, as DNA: TGTGCCAGCAGCCCAGGACTAGCGGGGAACACCGGGGAGCTGTTTTTT.

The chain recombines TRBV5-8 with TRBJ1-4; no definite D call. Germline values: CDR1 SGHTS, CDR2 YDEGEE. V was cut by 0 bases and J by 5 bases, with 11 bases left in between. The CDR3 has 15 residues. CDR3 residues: CASSLGRTVNEKLFF. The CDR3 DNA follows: TGTGCCAGCAGCTTGGGAAGGACGGTGAATGAAAAACTGTTTTTT.